This is a list of T cell receptor beta chains from one sample in a study of T cell changes during pregnancy in multiple sclerosis. Some clones are missing from TCRdb's copy, which holds only in-frame ones; the method was immunoSEQ multiplex PCR. Among about 77,000 clones listed, just over 90% were seen once. The sample was peripheral blood, taken after pregnancy. Receptor source: a female donor in good health, enrolled as a control in a pregnancy study. The CDR3 runs from the conserved cysteine through the conserved F or W. The D gene is left open where the match is weak. Size is omitted from some rows. Given values are once, few, many or a class for expanded clones.

D gene	clone size	CDR3 length	V gene	J gene	CDR3 protein	CDR3 DNA
TRBD1	.	18	TRBV4-2	TRBJ1-6	CASSQDKGDRGMNSPLHF	TGTGCCAGCAGCCAAGATAAGGGGGACAGGGGCATGAATTCACCCCTCCACTTT
.	.	14	TRBV7-9	TRBJ1-3	CASSTTTDGNTIYF	TGTGCCAGCAGCACCACGACAGATGGAAACACCATATATTTT
TRBD2	.	20	TRBV2	TRBJ2-1	CASSEIGTSGGFYSYNEQFF	TGTGCCAGCAGTGAAATAGGGACTAGCGGGGGCTTTTACTCCTACAATGAGCAGTTCTTC
TRBD1	.	12	TRBV11-3	TRBJ1-1	CASSPGQGRAFF	TGTGCCAGCTCTCCGGGACAGGGACGAGCTTTCTTT
.	once	14	TRBV7-9	TRBJ2-1	CACRRVDVYNEQFF	TGTGCCTGCAGGAGGGTAGACGTCTACAATGAGCAGTTCTTC
.	.	16	TRBV5-1	TRBJ1-2	CASSLDTPREDYGYTF	TGCGCCAGCAGCTTGGACACCCCTAGGGAGGACTATGGCTACACCTTC
.	.	13	TRBV5-6	TRBJ2-5	CASSVRVVETQYF	TGTGCCAGCAGCGTGAGAGTAGTGGAGACCCAGTACTTC
.	.	11	TRBV7-9	TRBJ1-1	CASSLQLEAFF	TGTGCCAGCAGCTTACAACTAGAAGCTTTCTTT
TRBD1	once	16	TRBV19	TRBJ1-2	CASSADRGLLNYGYTF	TGTGCCAGTAGTGCAGACAGGGGGCTTCTTAACTATGGCTACACCTTC
.	.	15	TRBV18	TRBJ1-2	CASSPKDTSNYGYTF	TGTGCCAGCTCACCAAAAGACACTTCTAACTATGGCTACACCTTC
TRBD1	.	14	TRBV7-8	TRBJ1-4	CASSFRGANEKLFF	TGTGCCAGCAGCTTCAGGGGGGCTAATGAAAAACTGTTTTTT
.	.	14	TRBV6-6	TRBJ2-2	CASSLVRGSGELFF	TGTGCCAGCAGTTTGGTACGGGGAAGCGGGGAGCTGTTTTTT
.	.	15	TRBV7-3	TRBJ2-1	CASSPRVGTYNEQFF	TGTGCCAGCAGCCCGCGGGTCGGGACCTACAATGAGCAGTTCTTC
TRBD2	.	15	TRBV2	TRBJ2-1	CASSVNSGVSGEQFF	TGTGCCAGCAGTGTAAATAGCGGGGTCTCCGGTGAGCAGTTCTTC
TRBD2	once	16	TRBV5-4	TRBJ2-2	CASSAGGGGNTGELFF	TGTGCCAGCAGTGCAGGTGGGGGGGGAAACACCGGGGAGCTGTTTTTT
TRBD1	.	13	TRBV7-2	TRBJ2-1	CASGLDRVHEQFF	TGTGCCAGCGGCCTGGACAGGGTCCATGAGCAGTTCTTC
TRBD1	.	15	TRBV28	TRBJ2-7	CASSLRGTGGLEQYF	TGTGCCAGCAGTTTGAGAGGGACAGGGGGCCTAGAGCAGTACTTC
TRBD1	.	13	TRBV6-6	TRBJ1-2	CASSRDRGYGYTF	TGTGCCAGCAGCCGAGACAGGGGCTATGGCTACACCTTC
TRBD2	.	17	TRBV5-1	TRBJ2-3	CASSPGLAGPITDTQYF	TGCGCCAGCAGCCCGGGACTAGCGGGGCCTATCACAGATACGCAGTATTTT
.	.	14	TRBV6-1	TRBJ2-6	CASSESAGANVLTF	TGTGCCAGCAGTGAATCAGCTGGGGCCAACGTCCTGACTTTC
TRBD1	.	17	TRBV7-9	TRBJ2-7	CASSLMTGGPSQGEQYF	TGTGCCAGCAGCTTAATGACAGGGGGGCCATCCCAGGGCGAGCAGTACTTC
TRBD2	.	17	TRBV2	TRBJ2-1	CASSLSIAGGNYNEQFF	TGTGCCAGCAGTCTCTCCATAGCGGGGGGGAATTACAATGAGCAGTTCTTC
TRBD2	.	15	TRBV5-1	TRBJ2-5	CASKMGGMAQETQYF	TGCGCCAGCAAGATGGGGGGGATGGCCCAAGAGACCCAGTACTTC
TRBD1	few	16	TRBV10-3	TRBJ1-2	CAISESGGQGANGYTF	TGTGCCATCAGTGAGTCGGGGGGACAGGGGGCTAACGGCTACACCTTC
TRBD2	.	15	TRBV5-6	TRBJ2-5	CASSLAAGGGETQYF	TGTGCCAGCAGCTTGGCTGCGGGGGGGGGAGAGACCCAGTACTTC
.	.	13	TRBV30	TRBJ1-1	CAWSVIGGTEAFF	TGTGCCTGGAGTGTTATAGGGGGCACTGAAGCTTTCTTT
.	.	14	TRBV4-3	TRBJ2-7	CASSHQTSSYEQYF	TGCGCCAGCAGCCACCAGACAAGTTCCTACGAGCAGTACTTC
TRBD1	.	17	TRBV7-2	TRBJ2-1	CASSPPQGAPLEDEQFF	TGTGCCAGCAGCCCCCCGCAGGGGGCCCCCCTAGAGGATGAGCAGTTCTTC
.	.	15	TRBV4-3	TRBJ2-7	CASSQVATGGYEQYF	TGCGCCAGCAGCCAAGTTGCGACAGGAGGTTACGAGCAGTACTTC
TRBD1	.	13	TRBV6-1	TRBJ2-7	CASGGQGWYEQYF	TGTGCCAGCGGAGGACAGGGTTGGTACGAGCAGTACTTC
.	few	13	TRBV5-1	TRBJ2-1	CASSLDRALEQFF	TGCGCCAGCAGCTTGGACAGGGCTCTTGAGCAGTTCTTC
.	.	14	TRBV18	TRBJ2-5	CASSPGQSQETQNF	TGTGCCAGCTCACCAGGACAAAGCCAAGAGACCCAGAACTTC
TRBD2	once	15	TRBV6-6	TRBJ2-7	CASKLLAGATYEQYF	TGTGCCAGCAAGTTACTAGCGGGTGCTACCTACGAGCAGTACTTC
TRBD1	.	15	TRBV18	TRBJ2-7	CASSIPGTGPHEQYF	TGTGCCAGCTCAATTCCCGGGACAGGGCCCCACGAGCAGTACTTC
TRBD1	.	15	TRBV15	TRBJ1-2	CATSRDGTGAYGYTF	TGTGCCACCAGCAGAGATGGGACAGGGGCCTATGGCTACACCTTC
TRBD1	once	13	TRBV7-3	TRBJ1-1	CASSWDRGSEAFF	TGTGCCAGCAGCTGGGACAGGGGTTCTGAAGCTTTCTTT
TRBD2	.	15	TRBV5-6	TRBJ2-7	CASSLGTRRLYEQYF	TGTGCCAGCAGCTTGGGGACTAGGAGGCTCTACGAGCAGTACTTC
TRBD2	.	14	TRBV6-1	TRBJ2-3	CASGTSGGADTQYF	TGTGCCAGCGGGACTAGCGGGGGGGCAGATACGCAGTATTTT
TRBD1	.	13	TRBV7-9	TRBJ1-2	CASSIGQGKGYTF	TGTGCCAGCAGCATCGGACAGGGCAAAGGCTACACCTTC
TRBD1	.	16	TRBV19	TRBJ2-3	CASSGWRQGARDTQYF	TGTGCCAGTAGTGGATGGCGTCAGGGGGCAAGAGATACGCAGTATTTT
TRBD1	.	15	TRBV9	TRBJ1-6	CASSVRTGGNSPLHF	TGTGCCAGCAGCGTAAGAACAGGGGGGAATTCACCCCTCCACTTT
TRBD1	.	13	TRBV29-1	TRBJ1-1	CSVETGLNTEAFF	TGCAGCGTCGAGACAGGGCTGAACACTGAAGCTTTCTTT
.	.	15	TRBV5-1	TRBJ2-1	CASSLVQGSYNEQFF	TGCGCCAGCAGCTTGGTCCAGGGGTCCTACAATGAGCAGTTCTTC
TRBD2	few	17	TRBV10-2	TRBJ2-2	CASRSGPGLAGYGELFF	TGCGCCAGCCGCTCGGGACCGGGACTAGCGGGGTACGGGGAGCTGTTTTTT
.	.	14	TRBV7-8	TRBJ2-1	CASSLVETSNEQFF	TGTGCCAGCAGCTTAGTAGAGACTAGCAATGAGCAGTTCTTC
TRBD1	few	14	TRBV19	TRBJ2-2	CASTDRGNTGELFF	TGTGCCAGTACCGACAGGGGAAACACCGGGGAGCTGTTTTTT
TRBD1	.	16	TRBV19	TRBJ1-2	CASSSTRQGLNYGYTF	TGTGCCAGTAGTAGTACTCGACAGGGACTTAACTATGGCTACACCTTC
TRBD2	.	15	TRBV5-1	TRBJ2-7	CASSLEPSGLYEQYF	TGCGCCAGCAGCTTGGAGCCTAGCGGGCTCTACGAGCAGTACTTC
.	.	14	TRBV6-5	TRBJ2-1	CASSYLQGEDEQFF	TGTGCCAGCAGTTACTTACAGGGAGAGGATGAGCAGTTCTTC
TRBD1	.	14	TRBV5-1	TRBJ1-4	CASSFAQGSEKLFF	TGCGCCAGCAGCTTTGCACAGGGGAGTGAAAAACTGTTTTTT
.	.	16	TRBV18	TRBJ2-1	CASSPPMGASYNEQFF	TGTGCCAGCTCACCACCGATGGGGGCCTCCTACAATGAGCAGTTCTTC
.	.	10	TRBV30	TRBJ2-5	CAWRSETQYF	TGTGCCTGGAGGAGCGAGACCCAGTACTTC
.	.	13	TRBV28	TRBJ2-7	CASSRGTDYEQYF	TGTGCCAGCAGTCGCGGGACCGACTACGAGCAGTACTTC
.	.	13	TRBV10-1	TRBJ1-1	CASSESDGRGTFF	TGCGCCAGCAGTGAGTCGGATGGCAGGGGAACTTTCTTT